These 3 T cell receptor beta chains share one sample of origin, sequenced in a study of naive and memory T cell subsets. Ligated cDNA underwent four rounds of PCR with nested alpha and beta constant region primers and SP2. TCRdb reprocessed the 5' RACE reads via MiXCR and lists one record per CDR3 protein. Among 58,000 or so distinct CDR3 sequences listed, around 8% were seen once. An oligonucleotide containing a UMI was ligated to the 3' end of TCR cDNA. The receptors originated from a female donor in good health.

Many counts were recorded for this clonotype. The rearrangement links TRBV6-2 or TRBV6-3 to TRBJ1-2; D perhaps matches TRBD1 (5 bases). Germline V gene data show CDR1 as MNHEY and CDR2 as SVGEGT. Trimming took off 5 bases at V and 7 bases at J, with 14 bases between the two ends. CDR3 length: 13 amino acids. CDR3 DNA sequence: TGTGCCAGCAGTCCAGACGCGGGACCTGGCTACACCTTC. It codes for CASSPDAGPGYTF.

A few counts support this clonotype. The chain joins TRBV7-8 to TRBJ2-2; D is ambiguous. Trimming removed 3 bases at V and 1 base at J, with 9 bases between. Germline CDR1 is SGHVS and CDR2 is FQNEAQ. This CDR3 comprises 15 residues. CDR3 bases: TGTGCCAGCAGCTTGGGAAGAGTGAACACCGGGGAGCTGTTTTTT. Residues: CASSLGRVNTGELFF.

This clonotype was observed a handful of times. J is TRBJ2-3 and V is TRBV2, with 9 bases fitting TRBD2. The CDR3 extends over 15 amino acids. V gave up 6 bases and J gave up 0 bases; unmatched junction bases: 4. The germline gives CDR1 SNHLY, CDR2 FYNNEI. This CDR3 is CASRNSGRSTDTQYF. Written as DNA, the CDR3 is TGTGCCAGCAGGAATAGCGGGAGAAGCACAGATACGCAGTATTTT.